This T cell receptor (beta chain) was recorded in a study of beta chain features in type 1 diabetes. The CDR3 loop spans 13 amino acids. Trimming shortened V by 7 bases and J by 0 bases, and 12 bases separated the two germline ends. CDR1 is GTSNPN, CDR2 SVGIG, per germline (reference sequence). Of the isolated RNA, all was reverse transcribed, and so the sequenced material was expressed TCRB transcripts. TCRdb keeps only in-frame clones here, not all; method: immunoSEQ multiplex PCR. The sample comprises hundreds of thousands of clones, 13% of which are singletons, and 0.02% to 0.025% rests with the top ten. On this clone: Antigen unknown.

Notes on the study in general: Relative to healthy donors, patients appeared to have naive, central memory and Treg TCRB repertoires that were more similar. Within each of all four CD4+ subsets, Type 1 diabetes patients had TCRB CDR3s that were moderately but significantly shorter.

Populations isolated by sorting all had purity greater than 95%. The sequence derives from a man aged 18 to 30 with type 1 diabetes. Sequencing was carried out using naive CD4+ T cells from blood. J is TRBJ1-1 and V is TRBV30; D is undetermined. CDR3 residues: CALRPEMNTEAFF. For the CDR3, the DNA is TGTGCCTTACGACCTGAGATGAACACTGAAGCTTTCTTT. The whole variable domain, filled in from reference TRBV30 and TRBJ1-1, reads SQTIHQWPATLVQPVGSPLSLECTVEGTSNPNLYWYRQAAGRGLQLLFYSVGIGQISSEVPQNLSASRPQDRQFILSSKKLLLSDSGFYLCALRPEMNTEAFFGQGTRLTVV.